A single T cell receptor (beta chain) is shown here with its context. The source of the sample is a study of blood T cell repertoires in COVID-19. For the study at large: There were acute and convalescent COVID-19 samples, and they came from the United States, Italy and Spain.

The germline V gene has CDR1 KGHSH and CDR2 LQKENI. This CDR3 comprises 15 residues. The ends lost 2 bases at V and 3 bases at J; junction bases unmatched: 0. Assay used: immunoSEQ multiplex PCR; TCRdb lists only in-frame clones, some missing. This repertoire shows about 100,000 clones, around four fifths found once; its top ten account for around 10%. This receptor was identified in a woman between 65 and 79 years old with acute or convalescent COVID-19. The chain has TRBV18 and TRBJ2-1; 11 bases fit TRBD1. Material: peripheral blood. The CDR3 DNA is TGTGCCAGCTCACCAGGGACAGGGGGCTACAATGAGCAGTTCTTC. This translates into CASSPGTGGYNEQFF.